This T cell receptor (beta chain) was recorded in a study of early stage breast cancer tumors. Germline CDR1 reads SGHVS; CDR2 reads FQNEAQ. V was pared by 1 base and J by 0 bases, with 4 bases between. The CDR3 loop spans 14 amino acids. Clones were read by immunoSEQ multiplex PCR, and TCRdb kept only the in-frame ones, dropping some. There are more than 65,000 clones in the sample; 80% occur only once, and approximately 4.5% lies in the top ten. The chain has TRBV7-8 and TRBJ1-3; D is unclear. The sequencing sample was made of blood. This sequence originates from a person in their forties with breast cancer. The CDR3 spells CASSLVYSGNTIYF. The CDR3 coding sequence is TGTGCCAGCAGCTTAGTTTACTCTGGAAACACCATATATTTT. The whole variable domain, filled in from reference TRBV7-8 and TRBJ1-3, reads GAGVSQSPRYKVAKRGQDVALRCDPISGHVSLFWYQQALGQGPEFLTYFQNEAQLDKSGLPSDRFFAERPEGSVSTLKIQRTQQEDSAVYLCASSLVYSGNTIYFGEGSWLTVV.